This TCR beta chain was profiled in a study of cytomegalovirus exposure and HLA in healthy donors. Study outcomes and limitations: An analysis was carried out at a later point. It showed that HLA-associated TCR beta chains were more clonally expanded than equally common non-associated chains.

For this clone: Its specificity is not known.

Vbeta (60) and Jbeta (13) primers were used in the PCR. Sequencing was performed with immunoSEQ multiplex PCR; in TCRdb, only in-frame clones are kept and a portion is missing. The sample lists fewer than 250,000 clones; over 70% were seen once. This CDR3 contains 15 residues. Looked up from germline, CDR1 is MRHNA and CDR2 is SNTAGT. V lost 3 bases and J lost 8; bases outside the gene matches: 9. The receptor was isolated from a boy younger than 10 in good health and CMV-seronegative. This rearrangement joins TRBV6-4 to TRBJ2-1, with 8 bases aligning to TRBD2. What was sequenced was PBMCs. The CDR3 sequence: CASSEAGASSHEQFF. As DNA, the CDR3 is TGTGCCAGCAGTGAAGCGGGAGCCTCCTCGCATGAGCAGTTCTTC.